This entry is about one T cell receptor beta chain. Produced via immunoSEQ multiplex PCR; TCRdb's table is partial and in-frame only. The sample comprises 70,000 to 85,000 clones, 90% of which are singletons, and approximately 0.7% rests with the top ten. This sample stems from a study of OX40 agonist ivuxolimab in advanced cancers. The sequenced sample was CD4+ or CD8+ T cells sorted from blood, obtained in a trial of the OX40 agonist ivuxolimab. The clonotype comes from an adult with an advanced solid tumor such as melanoma, head and neck, liver or kidney cancer.

CDR3 sequence (DNA): TGTGCCAGCTCACCACAGGGTTCCCCTTACTCCTACGAGCAGTACTTC. Translated: CASSPQGSPYSYEQYF. The V call is TRBV18, the J call TRBJ2-7; D not certain. V gave up 1 base and J gave up 0 bases, with 13 bases separating them. CDR1 is KGHSH, CDR2 LQKENI, per germline. This CDR3 contains 16 residues.